These T cell receptor beta chains were read from a single sample in a study of blood T cell repertoires in COVID-19. Produced via immunoSEQ multiplex PCR; TCRdb's table is partial and in-frame only. Counted here are some 250,000 clones, approximately 83% occurring once; the ten biggest clones make up about 1.9%. Sequencing used PBMCs or T cells enriched from blood (not recorded which). Every receptor here comes from a woman aged 45 to 65 who had recovered from COVID-19. CDR3s leave out the opening cysteine and the closing phenylalanine or tryptophan. Each record gives: clone size, J gene, V gene, CDR3 protein. Not every row has a clone size; where given, it reads once, few, many or a size class.

size: .; J: TRBJ1-2; V: TRBV25-1; CDR3: ASSTVGWGGYT
size: .; J: TRBJ2-1; V: TRBV6-5; CDR3: ASRYSGNNEQF
size: .; J: TRBJ2-7; V: TRBV5-6; CDR3: ASSLLFSGTSFSYEQY
size: .; J: TRBJ2-7; V: TRBV19; CDR3: ASRQVGGSPYEQY
size: .; J: TRBJ2-7; V: TRBV19; CDR3: ATQRTGSSYEQY
size: .; J: TRBJ2-7; V: TRBV5-4; CDR3: ASSLYNSPYEQY
size: .; J: TRBJ2-3; V: TRBV12-5; CDR3: ASAQSGGLATQY
size: once; J: TRBJ1-1; V: TRBV29-1; CDR3: ISRTGGQNTEAF
size: .; J: TRBJ2-2; V: TRBV27; CDR3: ASVGGSGELF
size: .; J: TRBJ2-7; V: TRBV27; CDR3: ASSLSGDLYEQY
size: .; J: TRBJ1-6; V: TRBV2; CDR3: ASSYGTRNSPLH
size: .; J: TRBJ2-2; V: TRBV29-1; CDR3: SVETATGELF
size: .; J: TRBJ2-3; V: TRBV2; CDR3: ASSAHRARTGKGTDTQY
size: .; J: TRBJ1-4; V: TRBV29-1; CDR3: SARGTGSEKLF
size: .; J: TRBJ2-7; V: TRBV5-1; CDR3: ASSLDTSGTYEQY
size: .; J: TRBJ2-2; V: TRBV9; CDR3: ASSPAGTGNAELF
size: .; J: TRBJ2-3; V: TRBV15; CDR3: ATSRDQPGTTDTQY
size: .; J: TRBJ2-7; V: TRBV21-1; CDR3: ASSTVAGERYEQY
size: .; J: TRBJ2-7; V: TRBV10-2; CDR3: ASLPRTSGVYSEQY